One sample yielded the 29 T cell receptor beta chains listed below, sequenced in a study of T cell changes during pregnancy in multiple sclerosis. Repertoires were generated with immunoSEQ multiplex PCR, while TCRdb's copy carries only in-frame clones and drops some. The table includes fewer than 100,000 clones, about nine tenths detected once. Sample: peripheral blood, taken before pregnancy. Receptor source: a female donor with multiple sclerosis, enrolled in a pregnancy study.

In DNA form, the CDR3 reads TGCGCCAGCAGTGAGTCCTGGACAGGGGAATCACCCCTCCACTTT. Translated: CASSESWTGESPLHF. The chain recombines TRBV10-1 with TRBJ1-6; 9 bases map to TRBD1. CDR1 and CDR2 from the germline V gene are WNHNN and SYGVQD (reference sequence). The CDR3 contains 15 residues. Trimming removed 0 bases from V and 10 bases from J; junction bases left unmatched: 4.

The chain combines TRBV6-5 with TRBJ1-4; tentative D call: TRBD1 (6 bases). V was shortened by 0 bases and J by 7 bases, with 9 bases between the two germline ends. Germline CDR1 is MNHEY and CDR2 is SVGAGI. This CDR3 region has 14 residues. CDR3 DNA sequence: TGTGCCAGCAGTTACTCCCAGGGGAGTGAAAAACTGTTTTTT. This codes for CASSYSQGSEKLFF.

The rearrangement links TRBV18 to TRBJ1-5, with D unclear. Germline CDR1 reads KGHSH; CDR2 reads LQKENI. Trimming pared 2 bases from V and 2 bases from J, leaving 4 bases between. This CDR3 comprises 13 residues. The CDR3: CASSPFGNQPQHF. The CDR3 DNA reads TGTGCCAGCTCACCATTCGGCAATCAGCCCCAGCATTTT. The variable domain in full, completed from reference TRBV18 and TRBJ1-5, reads NAGVMQNPRHLVRRRGQEARLRCSPMKGHSHVYWYRQLPEEGLKFMVYLQKENIIDESGMPKERFSAEFPKEGPSILRIQQVVRGDSAAYFCASSPFGNQPQHFGDGTRLSIL.

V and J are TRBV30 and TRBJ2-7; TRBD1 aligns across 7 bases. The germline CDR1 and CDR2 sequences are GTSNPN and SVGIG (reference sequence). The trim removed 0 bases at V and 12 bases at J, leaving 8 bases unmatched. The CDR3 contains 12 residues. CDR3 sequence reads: CAWSVLGGGGYF. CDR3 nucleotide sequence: TGTGCCTGGAGTGTACTAGGGGGCGGCGGGTACTTC.

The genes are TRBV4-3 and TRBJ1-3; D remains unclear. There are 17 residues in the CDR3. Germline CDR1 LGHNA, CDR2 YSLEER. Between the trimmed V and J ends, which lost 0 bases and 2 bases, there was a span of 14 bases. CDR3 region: CASSQDARTPTGNTIYF. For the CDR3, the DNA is TGCGCCAGCAGCCAAGATGCGAGGACTCCAACTGGAAACACCATATATTTT.

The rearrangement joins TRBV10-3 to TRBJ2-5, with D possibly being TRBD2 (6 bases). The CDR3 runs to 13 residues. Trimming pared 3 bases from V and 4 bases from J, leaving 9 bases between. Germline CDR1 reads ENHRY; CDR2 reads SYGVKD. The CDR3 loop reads CAISEPGLETQYF. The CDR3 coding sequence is TGTGCCATCAGTGAACCGGGACTAGAGACCCAGTACTTC.

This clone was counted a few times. CDR3 protein: CASSSRQGANTEAFF. CDR3 nucleotide sequence: TGTGCCAGCAGCTCCCGACAGGGGGCGAACACTGAAGCTTTCTTT. V is TRBV7-9 and J is TRBJ1-1; 10 positions match TRBD1. Germline-derived CDR1 and CDR2 are SEHNR and FQNEAQ (reference sequence). V trimming: 4 bases; J trimming: 1 base; junction bases outside the gene matches: 3. The CDR3 consists of 15 residues.

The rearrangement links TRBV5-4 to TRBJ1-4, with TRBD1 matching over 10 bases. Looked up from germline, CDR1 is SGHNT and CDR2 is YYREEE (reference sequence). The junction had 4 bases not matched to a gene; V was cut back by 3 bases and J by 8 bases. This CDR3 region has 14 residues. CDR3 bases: TGTGCCAGCAGCTCCCGGGACAGGGGAGAAAAACTGTTTTTT. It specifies CASSSRDRGEKLFF.

The CDR3 loop reads CAISGAGTTDTQYF. The CDR3 DNA reads TGTGCCATCAGTGGAGCCGGGACTACAGATACGCAGTATTTT. The rearrangement links TRBV10-3 to TRBJ2-3; D perhaps matches TRBD2 (6 bases). V was pared by 4 bases and J by 3 bases, with 11 bases between. Germline CDR1 and CDR2: ENHRY and SYGVKD. This CDR3 is 14 amino acids long.

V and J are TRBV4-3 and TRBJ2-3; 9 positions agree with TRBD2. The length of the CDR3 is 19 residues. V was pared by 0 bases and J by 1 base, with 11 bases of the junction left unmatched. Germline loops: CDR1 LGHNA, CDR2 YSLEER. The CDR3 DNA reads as TGCGCCAGCAGCCAAGACCGCGGGGGGGCCGCGGTGGGCACAGATACGCAGTATTTT. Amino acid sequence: CASSQDRGGAAVGTDTQYF.

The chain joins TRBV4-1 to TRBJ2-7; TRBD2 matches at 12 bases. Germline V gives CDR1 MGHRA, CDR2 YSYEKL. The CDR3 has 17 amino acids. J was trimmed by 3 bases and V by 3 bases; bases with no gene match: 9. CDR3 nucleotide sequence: TGCGCCAGCAGCCAGGGCCTGAGGACTAGCGGGGTCTACGAGCAGTACTTC. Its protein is CASSQGLRTSGVYEQYF.

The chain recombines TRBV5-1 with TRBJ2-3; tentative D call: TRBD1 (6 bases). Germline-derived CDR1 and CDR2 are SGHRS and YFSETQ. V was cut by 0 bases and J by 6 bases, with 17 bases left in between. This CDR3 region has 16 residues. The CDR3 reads CASSLAPDRTADTQYF. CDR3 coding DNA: TGCGCCAGCAGCTTGGCTCCGGACAGAACCGCGGATACGCAGTATTTT.

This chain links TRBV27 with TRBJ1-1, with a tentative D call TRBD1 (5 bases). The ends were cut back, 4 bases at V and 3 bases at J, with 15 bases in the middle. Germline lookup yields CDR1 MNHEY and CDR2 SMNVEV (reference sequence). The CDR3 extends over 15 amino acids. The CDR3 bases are TGTGCCAGCAGTTACTATGGGGGGTGGGACACTGAAGCTTTCTTT. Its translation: CASSYYGGWDTEAFF.

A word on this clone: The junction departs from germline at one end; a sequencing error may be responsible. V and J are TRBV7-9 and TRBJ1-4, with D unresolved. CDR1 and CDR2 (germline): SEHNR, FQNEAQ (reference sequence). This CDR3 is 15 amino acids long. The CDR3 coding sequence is TGTGCCAGCAGCCTAGCCGAGTGGACTAATGAAAAACTGTTTTTT. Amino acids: CASSLAEWTNEKLFF.

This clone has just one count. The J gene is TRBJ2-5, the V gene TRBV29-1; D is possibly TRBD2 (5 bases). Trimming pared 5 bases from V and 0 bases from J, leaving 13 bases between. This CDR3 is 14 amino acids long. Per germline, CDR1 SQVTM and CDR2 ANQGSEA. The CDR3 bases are TGCAGCGTTTTAGGGCGCGGGTACCAAGAGACCCAGTACTTC. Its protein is CSVLGRGYQETQYF. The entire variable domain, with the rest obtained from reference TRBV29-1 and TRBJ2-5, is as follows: SAVISQKPSRDICQRGTSLTIQCQVDSQVTMMFWYRQQPGQSLTLIATANQGSEATYESGFVIDKFPISRPNLTFSTLTVSNMSPEDSSIYLCSVLGRGYQETQYFGPGTRLLVL.

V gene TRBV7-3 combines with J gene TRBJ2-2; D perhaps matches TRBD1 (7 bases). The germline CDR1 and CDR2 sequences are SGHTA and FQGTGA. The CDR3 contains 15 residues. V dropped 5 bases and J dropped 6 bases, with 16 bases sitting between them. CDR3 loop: CASSPRQGGAGELFF. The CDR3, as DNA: TGTGCCAGCAGCCCTCGACAGGGAGGCGCCGGGGAGCTGTTTTTT.

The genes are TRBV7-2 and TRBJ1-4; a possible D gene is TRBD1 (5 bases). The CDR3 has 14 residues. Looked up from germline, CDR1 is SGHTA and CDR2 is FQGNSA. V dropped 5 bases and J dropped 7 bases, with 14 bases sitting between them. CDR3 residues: CASSARRGGEKLFF. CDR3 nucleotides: TGTGCCAGCAGCGCGCGCCGGGGGGGTGAAAAACTGTTTTTT. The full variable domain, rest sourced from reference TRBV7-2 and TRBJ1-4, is GAGVSQSPSNKVTEKGKDVELRCDPISGHTALYWYRQSLGQGLEFLIYFQGNSAPDKSGLPSDRFSAERTGGSVSTLTIQRTQQEDSAVYLCASSARRGGEKLFFGSGTQLSVL.

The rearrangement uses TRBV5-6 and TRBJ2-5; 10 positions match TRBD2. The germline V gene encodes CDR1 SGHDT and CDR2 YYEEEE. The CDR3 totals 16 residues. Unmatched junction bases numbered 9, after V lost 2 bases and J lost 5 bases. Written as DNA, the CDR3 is TGTGCCAGCAGCTTCGAACTAGCGGGGCCAGGGGAGACCCAGTACTTC. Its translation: CASSFELAGPGETQYF. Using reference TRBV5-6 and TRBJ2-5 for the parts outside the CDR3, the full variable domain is DAGVTQSPTHLIKTRGQQVTLRCSPKSGHDTVSWYQQALGQGPQFIFQYYEEEERQRGNFPDRFSGHQFPNYSSELNVNALLLGDSALYLCASSFELAGPGETQYFGPGTRLLVL.

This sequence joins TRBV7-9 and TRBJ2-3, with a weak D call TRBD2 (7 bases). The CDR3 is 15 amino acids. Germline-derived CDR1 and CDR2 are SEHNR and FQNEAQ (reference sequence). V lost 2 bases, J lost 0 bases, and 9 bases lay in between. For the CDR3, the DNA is TGTGCCAGCAGCTTACGCGGGGGCAGCACAGATACGCAGTATTTT. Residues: CASSLRGGSTDTQYF.

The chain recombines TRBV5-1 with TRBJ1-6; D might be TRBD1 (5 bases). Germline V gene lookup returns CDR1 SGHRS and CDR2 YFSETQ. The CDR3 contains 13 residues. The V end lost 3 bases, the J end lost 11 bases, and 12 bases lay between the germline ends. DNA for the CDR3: TGCGCCAGCAGCTCTGACAGTTACGCACCCCTCCACTTT. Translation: CASSSDSYAPLHF.

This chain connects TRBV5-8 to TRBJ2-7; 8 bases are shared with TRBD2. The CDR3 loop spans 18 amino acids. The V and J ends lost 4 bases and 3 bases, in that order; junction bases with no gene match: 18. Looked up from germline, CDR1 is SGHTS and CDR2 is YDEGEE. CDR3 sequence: CASSGSKGPGLDFYEQYF. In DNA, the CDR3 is TGTGCCAGCAGCGGAAGCAAAGGGCCGGGACTAGACTTCTACGAGCAGTACTTC. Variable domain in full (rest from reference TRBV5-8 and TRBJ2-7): EAGVTQSPTHLIKTRGQQATLRCSPISGHTSVYWYQQALGLGLQFLLWYDEGEERNRGNFPPRFSGRQFPNYSSELNVNALELEDSALYLCASSGSKGPGLDFYEQYFGPGTRLTVT.

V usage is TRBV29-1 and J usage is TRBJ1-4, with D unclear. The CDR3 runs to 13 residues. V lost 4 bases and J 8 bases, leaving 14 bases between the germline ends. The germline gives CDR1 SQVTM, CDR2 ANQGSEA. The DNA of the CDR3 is TGCAGCGTTGCTAGACCCCCGCACGAAAAACTGTTTTTT. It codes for CSVARPPHEKLFF. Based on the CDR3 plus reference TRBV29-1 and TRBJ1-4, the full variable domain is SAVISQKPSRDICQRGTSLTIQCQVDSQVTMMFWYRQQPGQSLTLIATANQGSEATYESGFVIDKFPISRPNLTFSTLTVSNMSPEDSSIYLCSVARPPHEKLFFGSGTQLSVL.

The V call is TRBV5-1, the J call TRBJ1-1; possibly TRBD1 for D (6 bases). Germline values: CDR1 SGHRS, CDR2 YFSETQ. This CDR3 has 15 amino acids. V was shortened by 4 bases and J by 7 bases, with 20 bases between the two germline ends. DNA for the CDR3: TGCGCCAGCAGCCGGGGGGGGGCGGACAGCTTTGAAGCTTTCTTT. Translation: CASSRGGADSFEAFF.

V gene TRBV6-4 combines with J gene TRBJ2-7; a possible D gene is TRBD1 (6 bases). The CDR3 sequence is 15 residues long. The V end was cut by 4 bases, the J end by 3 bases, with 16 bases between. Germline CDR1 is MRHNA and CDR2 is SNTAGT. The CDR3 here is CASSGFGTIGYEQYF. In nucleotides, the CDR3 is TGTGCCAGCAGTGGATTCGGGACAATTGGCTACGAGCAGTACTTC.

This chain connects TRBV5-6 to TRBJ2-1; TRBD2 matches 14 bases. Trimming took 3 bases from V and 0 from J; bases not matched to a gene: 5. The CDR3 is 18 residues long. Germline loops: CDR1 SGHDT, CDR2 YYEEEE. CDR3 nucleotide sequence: TGTGCCAGCAGCTCGGGACTAGCGGGGGTCAGCTCCTACAATGAGCAGTTCTTC. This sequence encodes CASSSGLAGVSSYNEQFF.

In DNA, the CDR3 is TGTGCCAGCAGTGAAGCGCTTTCCGCGGGGGGCAGCACAGATACGCAGTATTTT. Translation gives CASSEALSAGGSTDTQYF. The chain carries TRBV2 and TRBJ2-3, with TRBD2 matching 8 bases. Germline loops: CDR1 SNHLY, CDR2 FYNNEI. The V segment lost 0 bases and the J segment 0 bases; nucleotides outside the gene matches: 8. This CDR3 comprises 18 residues.

DNA for the CDR3: TGTGCCAGCAGCTTCAGCGGGGGGACCGACAATGAGCAGTTCTTC. It codes for CASSFSGGTDNEQFF. This chain joins TRBV7-6 and TRBJ2-1, with TRBD2 matching 9 bases. The germline CDR1 and CDR2 sequences are SGHVS and FNYEAQ. Unmatched junction bases numbered 5, after V lost 3 bases and J lost 5 bases. The length of the CDR3 is 15 residues. Using reference TRBV7-6 and TRBJ2-1 for the parts outside the CDR3, the full variable domain is GAGVSQSPRYKVTKRGQDVALRCDPISGHVSLYWYRQALGQGPEFLTYFNYEAQQDKSGLPNDRFSAERPEGSISTLTIQRTEQRDSAMYRCASSFSGGTDNEQFFGPGTRLTVL.

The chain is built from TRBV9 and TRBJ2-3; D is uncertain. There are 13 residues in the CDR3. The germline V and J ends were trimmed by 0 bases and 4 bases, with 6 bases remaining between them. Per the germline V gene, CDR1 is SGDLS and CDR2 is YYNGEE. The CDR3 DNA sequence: TGTGCCAGCAGCGTAGCTATTGCAGATACGCAGTATTTT. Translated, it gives CASSVAIADTQYF.

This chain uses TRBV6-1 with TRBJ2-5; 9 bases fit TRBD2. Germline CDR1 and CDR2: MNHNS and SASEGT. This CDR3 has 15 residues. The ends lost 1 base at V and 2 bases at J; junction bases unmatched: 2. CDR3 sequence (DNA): TGTGCCAGCAGTGAAGGGCGGGGGGGTCAAGAGACCCAGTACTTC. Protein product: CASSEGRGGQETQYF.